One and the same sample provided the 16 T cell receptor beta chains below, sequenced in a study of cytomegalovirus exposure and HLA in healthy donors. The PCR contained 60 Vbeta and 13 Jbeta primers. Here immunoSEQ multiplex PCR was the method, and the copy in TCRdb shows in-frame clones only, minus some. Counted here are about 130,000 clones, around 75% occurring once; the ten biggest clones make up around 3.3%. The source material was PBMCs. These receptors were collected from a woman aged 45-59 years in good health and CMV-seronegative.

The chain employs TRBV30 and TRBJ2-3; D is perhaps TRBD2 (6 bases). V dropped 3 bases and J dropped 3 bases, with 25 bases sitting between them. This CDR3 region has 18 residues. Germline values: CDR1 GTSNPN, CDR2 SVGIG (reference sequence). The CDR3 reads CAWRRYKDYQVHTDTQYF. In DNA form, the CDR3 reads TGTGCCTGGAGACGTTACAAGGACTACCAAGTTCATACAGATACGCAGTATTTT.

The chain employs TRBV30 and TRBJ1-1; D is unresolved. Germline V lookup: CDR1 GTSNPN, CDR2 SVGIG (reference sequence). V lost 5 bases and J lost 0, with 10 bases in between. The CDR3 length is 13 residues. In DNA form, the CDR3 reads TGTGCCTGGCGTGGTTTCATGAACACTGAAGCTTTCTTT. It specifies CAWRGFMNTEAFF.

V is TRBV6-6 and J is TRBJ2-7; D is undetermined. Germline values: CDR1 MNHNY, CDR2 SVGAGI (reference sequence). The CDR3 is 13 residues long. The V end lost 5 bases, the J end lost 0 bases, and 8 bases lay between the germline ends. CDR3 coding DNA: TGTGCCAGCAGTACTACGGGCTCCTACGAGCAGTACTTC. Amino acid sequence: CASSTTGSYEQYF.

This rearrangement joins TRBV7-3 to TRBJ2-5, with D perhaps TRBD2 (5 bases). Looked up from germline, CDR1 is SGHTA and CDR2 is FQGTGA. The CDR3 extends over 14 amino acids. Trimming removed 2 bases from V and 2 bases from J, with 9 bases in between. CDR3 protein: CASSLEADQETQYF. The CDR3 DNA reads TGTGCCAGCAGCTTAGAAGCGGATCAAGAGACCCAGTACTTC.

This chain uses TRBV20-1 with TRBJ1-6; D is undetermined. Germline CDR1 is DFQATT and CDR2 is SNEGSKA (reference sequence). This CDR3 has 11 amino acids. Trimming pared 2 bases from V and 11 bases from J, leaving 7 bases between. The CDR3 DNA reads TGCAGTGCTAGACTAGAGGCACCCCTCCACTTT. It encodes CSARLEAPLHF.

The chain couples TRBV28 to TRBJ1-1; D not resolved. Per germline, CDR1 MDHEN and CDR2 SYDVKM. V shed 1 base and J shed 11 bases, with 8 bases lying between them. This CDR3 comprises 11 residues. CDR3 DNA sequence: TGTGCCAGCAGTTTATACCGGGATGCTTTCTTT. This encodes CASSLYRDAFF.

This rearrangement joins TRBV19 to TRBJ2-5; perhaps TRBD2 as D (5 bases). Trimming stripped 10 bases from V and 1 base from J, with 13 bases between. This CDR3 has 13 amino acids. From germline, CDR1 is LNHDA and CDR2 SQIVND (reference sequence). Written as DNA, the CDR3 is TGTGCCACATCCCAGCGGATCCAAGAGACCCAGTACTTC. This codes for CATSQRIQETQYF.

The chain links TRBV19 to TRBJ2-3; 7 nucleotides align to TRBD2. With V trimmed by 5 bases and J by 6 bases, 11 bases remained unmatched. CDR3 length equals 15 residues. The germline V gene has CDR1 LNHDA and CDR2 SQIVND (reference sequence). The CDR3 nucleotides read TGTGCCAGTAGTCCACCGGGACTACCATGGGATACGCAGTATTTT. Its protein is CASSPPGLPWDTQYF.

J is TRBJ2-5 and V is TRBV7-9; 10 nucleotides match TRBD2. The CDR3 has 15 amino acids. Trimming took 5 bases from V and 3 from J; bases not matched to a gene: 6. Germline assignment: CDR1 SEHNR and CDR2 FQNEAQ (reference sequence). DNA for the CDR3: TGTGCCAGCAGCCGCGGACTAGCGGTAGAAGAGACCCAGTACTTC. Translated, it gives CASSRGLAVEETQYF. Using reference TRBV7-9 and TRBJ2-5 for the parts outside the CDR3, the full variable domain is DTGVSQNPRHKITKRGQNVTFRCDPISEHNRLYWYRQTLGQGPEFLTYFQNEAQLEKSRLLSDRFSAERPKGSFSTLEIQRTEQGDSAMYLCASSRGLAVEETQYFGPGTRLLVL.

This chain links TRBV19 with TRBJ1-1, with 8 bases fitting TRBD1. The V gene's germline CDR1 is LNHDA and CDR2 SQIVND (reference sequence). V lost 10 bases, J lost 1 base, and 5 bases stayed unmatched. The CDR3 totals 13 residues. The CDR3 coding sequence is TGTGCCATTAGCGACAGGGGGAACACTGAAGCTTTCTTT. The encoded protein is CAISDRGNTEAFF.

The gene calls are TRBV28 and TRBJ1-5, with a weak D call TRBD1 (6 bases). The length of the CDR3 is 14 residues. Germline V gene lookup returns CDR1 MDHEN and CDR2 SYDVKM. The germline V and J ends were trimmed by 4 bases and 4 bases, with 11 bases remaining between them. CDR3 coding DNA: TGTGCCAGCAGTTCAAACAGGGATAATCAGCCCCAGCATTTT. Protein: CASSSNRDNQPQHF.

V is TRBV28 and J is TRBJ2-3, with 14 positions matching TRBD2. Trimming at V came to 6 bases and at J to 0 bases, leaving 14 bases not matched to a gene. The CDR3 totals 20 residues. The germline V gene encodes CDR1 MDHEN and CDR2 SYDVKM. CDR3 DNA: TGTGCCAGCAGCTCAGTGGGGGGACTAGCGGGAGTCCCTAGCACAGATACGCAGTATTTT. It specifies CASSSVGGLAGVPSTDTQYF.

This clone was seen a few times. The chain uses TRBV5-4 and TRBJ2-7, with D maybe TRBD2 (5 bases). Deletions cut 3 bases from V and 2 bases from J, with 24 bases between. This CDR3 is built from 18 residues. Germline V gene lookup returns CDR1 SGHNT and CDR2 YYREEE (reference sequence). The CDR3 is CASSSHFAGHSSPYEQYF. Written as DNA, the CDR3 is TGTGCCAGCAGCTCTCACTTTGCGGGCCATAGCAGCCCCTACGAGCAGTACTTC.

The gene calls are TRBV5-8 and TRBJ2-7, with D uncertain. CDR1 is SGHTS, CDR2 YDEGEE, per germline. There are 14 residues in the CDR3. V lost 0 bases to trimming and J lost 0 bases, with 7 bases between them. In nucleotides, the CDR3 is TGTGCCAGCAGCTTGGACAGACACTCCTACGAGCAGTACTTC. It yields the protein CASSLDRHSYEQYF.

The gene calls are TRBV4-1 and TRBJ2-5; 8 positions agree with TRBD2. This CDR3 region has 14 residues. Germline CDR1 is MGHRA and CDR2 is YSYEKL. V shed 2 bases and J 3 bases; nucleotides not matched to a gene: 2. In nucleotides, the CDR3 is TGCGCCAGCAGCCAACCGGGAGGGGAAGAGACCCAGTACTTC. Its protein is CASSQPGGEETQYF.

The chain joins TRBV21-1 to TRBJ2-1; TRBD2, the table's D call, lacks a check against the DNA. TRBV21-1 is flagged as a pseudogene. The CDR3 has 15 amino acids. CDR3 bases: TGTGCCAGCAGCTGCGGCGGCGGGACTCACAATGAGCAGTTCTTC. This codes for CASSCGGGTHNEQFF.